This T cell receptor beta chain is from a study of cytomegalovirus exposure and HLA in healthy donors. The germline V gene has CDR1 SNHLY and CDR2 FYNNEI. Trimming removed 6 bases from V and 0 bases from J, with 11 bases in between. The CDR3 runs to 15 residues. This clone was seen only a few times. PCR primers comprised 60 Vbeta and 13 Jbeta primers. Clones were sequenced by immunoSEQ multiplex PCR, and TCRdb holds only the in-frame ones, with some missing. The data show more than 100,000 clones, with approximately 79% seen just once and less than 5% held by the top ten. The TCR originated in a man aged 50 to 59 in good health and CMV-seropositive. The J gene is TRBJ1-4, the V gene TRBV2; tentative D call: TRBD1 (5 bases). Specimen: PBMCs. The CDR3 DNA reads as TGTGCCAGCAGGGGGGGTGAAGCAACTAATGAAAAACTGTTTTTT. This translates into CASRGGEATNEKLFF.